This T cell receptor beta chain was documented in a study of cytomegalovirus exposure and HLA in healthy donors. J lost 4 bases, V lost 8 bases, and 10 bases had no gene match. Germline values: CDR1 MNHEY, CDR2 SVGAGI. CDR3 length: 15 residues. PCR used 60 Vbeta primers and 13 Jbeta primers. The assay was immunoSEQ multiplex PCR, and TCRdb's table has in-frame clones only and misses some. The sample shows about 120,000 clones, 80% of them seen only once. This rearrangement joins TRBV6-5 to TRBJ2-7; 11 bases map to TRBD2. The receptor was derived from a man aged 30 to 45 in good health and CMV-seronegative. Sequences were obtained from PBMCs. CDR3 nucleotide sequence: TGTGCCAGCGCGTCCGCGACTAGCGGGATTTACGAGCAGTACTTC. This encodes CASASATSGIYEQYF.